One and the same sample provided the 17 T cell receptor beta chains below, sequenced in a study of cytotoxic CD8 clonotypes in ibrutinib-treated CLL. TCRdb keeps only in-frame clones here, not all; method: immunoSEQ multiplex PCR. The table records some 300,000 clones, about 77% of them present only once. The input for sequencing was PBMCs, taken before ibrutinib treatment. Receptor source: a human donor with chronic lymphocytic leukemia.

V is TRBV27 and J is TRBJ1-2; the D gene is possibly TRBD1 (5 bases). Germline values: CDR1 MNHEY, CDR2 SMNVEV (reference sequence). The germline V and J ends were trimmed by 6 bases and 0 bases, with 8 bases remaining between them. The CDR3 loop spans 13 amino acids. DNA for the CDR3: TGTGCCAGCAGCAGGGCTCCTAACTATGGCTACACCTTC. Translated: CASSRAPNYGYTF.

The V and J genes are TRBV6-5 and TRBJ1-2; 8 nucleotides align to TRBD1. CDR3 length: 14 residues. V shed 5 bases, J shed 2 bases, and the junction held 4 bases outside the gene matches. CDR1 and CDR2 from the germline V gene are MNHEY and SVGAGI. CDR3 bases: TGTGCCAGCAGTCGACAGGGGTGGAACTATGGCTACACCTTC. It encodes CASSRQGWNYGYTF.

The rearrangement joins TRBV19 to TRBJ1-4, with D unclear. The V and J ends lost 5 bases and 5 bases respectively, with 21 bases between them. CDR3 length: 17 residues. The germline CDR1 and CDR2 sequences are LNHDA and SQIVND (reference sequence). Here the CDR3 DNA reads TGTGCCAGTAGTCGGATCGTACGGATAGGCGACAATGAAAAACTGTTTTTT. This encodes CASSRIVRIGDNEKLFF.

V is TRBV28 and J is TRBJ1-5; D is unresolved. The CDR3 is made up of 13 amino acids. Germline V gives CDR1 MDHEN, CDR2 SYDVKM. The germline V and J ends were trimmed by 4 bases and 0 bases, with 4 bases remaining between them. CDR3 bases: TGTGCCAGCAGTTGGGGTAGCAATCAGCCCCAGCATTTT. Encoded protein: CASSWGSNQPQHF. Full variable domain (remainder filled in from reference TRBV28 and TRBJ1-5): DVKVTQSSRYLVKRTGEKVFLECVQDMDHENMFWYRQDPGLGLRLIYFSYDVKMKEKGDIPEGYSVSREKKERFSLILESASTNQTSMYLCASSWGSNQPQHFGDGTRLSIL.

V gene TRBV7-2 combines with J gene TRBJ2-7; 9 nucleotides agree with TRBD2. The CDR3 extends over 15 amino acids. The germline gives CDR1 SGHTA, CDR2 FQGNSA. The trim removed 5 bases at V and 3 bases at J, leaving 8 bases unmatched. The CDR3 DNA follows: TGTGCCAGCAGCCCTAGCGGGGCGGGGGTCTACGAGCAGTACTTC. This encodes CASSPSGAGVYEQYF.

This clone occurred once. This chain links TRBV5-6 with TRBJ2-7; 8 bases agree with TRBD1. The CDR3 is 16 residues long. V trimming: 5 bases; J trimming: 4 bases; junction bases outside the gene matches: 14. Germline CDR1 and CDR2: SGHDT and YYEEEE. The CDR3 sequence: CASRPIQDRGLYEQYF. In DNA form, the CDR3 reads TGTGCCAGCAGGCCCATCCAAGACAGGGGACTTTACGAGCAGTACTTC.

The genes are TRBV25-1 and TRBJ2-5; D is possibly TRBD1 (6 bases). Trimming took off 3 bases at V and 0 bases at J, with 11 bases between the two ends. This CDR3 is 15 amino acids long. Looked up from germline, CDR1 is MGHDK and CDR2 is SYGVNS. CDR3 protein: CASSEWTVNQETQYF. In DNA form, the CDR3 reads TGTGCCAGCAGTGAGTGGACAGTAAACCAAGAGACCCAGTACTTC.

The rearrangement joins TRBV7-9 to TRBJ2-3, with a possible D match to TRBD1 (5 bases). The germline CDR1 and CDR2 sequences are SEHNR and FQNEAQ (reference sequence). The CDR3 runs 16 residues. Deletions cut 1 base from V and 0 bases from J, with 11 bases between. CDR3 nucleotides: TGTGCCAGCAGCTTAGTCCCACAGGTTAGCACAGATACGCAGTATTTT. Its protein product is CASSLVPQVSTDTQYF.

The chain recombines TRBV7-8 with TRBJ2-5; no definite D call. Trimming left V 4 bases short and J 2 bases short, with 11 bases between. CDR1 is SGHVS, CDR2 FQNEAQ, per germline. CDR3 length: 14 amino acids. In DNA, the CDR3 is TGTGCCAGCAGCTACCTCGTAGCTCAAGAGACCCAGTACTTC. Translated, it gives CASSYLVAQETQYF.

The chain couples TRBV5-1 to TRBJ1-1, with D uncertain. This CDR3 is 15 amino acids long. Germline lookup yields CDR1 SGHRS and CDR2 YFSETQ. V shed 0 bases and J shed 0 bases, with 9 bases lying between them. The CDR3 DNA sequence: TGCGCCAGCAGCTTGGTCCACCGGCTGAACACTGAAGCTTTCTTT. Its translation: CASSLVHRLNTEAFF.

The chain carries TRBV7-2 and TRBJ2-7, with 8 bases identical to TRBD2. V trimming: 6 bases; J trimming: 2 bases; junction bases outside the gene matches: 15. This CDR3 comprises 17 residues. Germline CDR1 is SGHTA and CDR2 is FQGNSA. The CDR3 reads CASSYGGAQRETYEQYF. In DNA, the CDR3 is TGTGCCAGCAGTTATGGAGGGGCACAGCGGGAGACCTACGAGCAGTACTTC.

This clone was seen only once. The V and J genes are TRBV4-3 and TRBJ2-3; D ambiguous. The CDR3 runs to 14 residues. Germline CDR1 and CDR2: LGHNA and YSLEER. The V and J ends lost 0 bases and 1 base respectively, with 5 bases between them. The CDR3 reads CASSQDAGTDTQYF. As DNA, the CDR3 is TGCGCCAGCAGCCAAGATGCGGGCACAGATACGCAGTATTTT.

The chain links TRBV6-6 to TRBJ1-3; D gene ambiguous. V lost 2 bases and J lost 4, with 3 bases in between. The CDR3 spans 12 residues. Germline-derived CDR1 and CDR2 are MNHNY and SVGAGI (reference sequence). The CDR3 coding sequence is TGTGCCAGCAGTTACGAGGGAAACACCATATATTTT. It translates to CASSYEGNTIYF.

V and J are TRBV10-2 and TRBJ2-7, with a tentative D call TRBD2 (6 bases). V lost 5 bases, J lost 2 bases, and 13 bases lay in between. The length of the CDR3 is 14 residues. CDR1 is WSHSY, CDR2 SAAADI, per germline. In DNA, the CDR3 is TGCGCCAGCAGTATCCTAGCGAGACCCTACGAGCAGTACTTC. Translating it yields CASSILARPYEQYF.

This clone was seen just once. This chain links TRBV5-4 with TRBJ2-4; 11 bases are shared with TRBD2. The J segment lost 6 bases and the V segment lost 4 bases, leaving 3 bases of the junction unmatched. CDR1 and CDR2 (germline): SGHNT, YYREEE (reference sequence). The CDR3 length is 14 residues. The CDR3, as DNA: TGTGCCAGCAGCCCCGGGACTAGCGGAAACATTCAGTACTTC. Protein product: CASSPGTSGNIQYF.

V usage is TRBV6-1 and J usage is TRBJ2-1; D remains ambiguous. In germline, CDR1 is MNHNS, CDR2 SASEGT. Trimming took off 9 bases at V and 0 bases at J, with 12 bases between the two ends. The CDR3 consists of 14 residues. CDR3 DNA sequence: TGTGCCAGTGACCACCAGAGCTCCTACAATGAGCAGTTCTTC. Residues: CASDHQSSYNEQFF.

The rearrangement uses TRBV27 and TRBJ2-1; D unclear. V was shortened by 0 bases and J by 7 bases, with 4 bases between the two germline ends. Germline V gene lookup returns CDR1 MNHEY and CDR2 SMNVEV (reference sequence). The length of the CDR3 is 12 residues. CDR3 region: CASSLSINEQFF. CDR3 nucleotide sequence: TGTGCCAGCAGTTTATCGATTAATGAGCAGTTCTTC.